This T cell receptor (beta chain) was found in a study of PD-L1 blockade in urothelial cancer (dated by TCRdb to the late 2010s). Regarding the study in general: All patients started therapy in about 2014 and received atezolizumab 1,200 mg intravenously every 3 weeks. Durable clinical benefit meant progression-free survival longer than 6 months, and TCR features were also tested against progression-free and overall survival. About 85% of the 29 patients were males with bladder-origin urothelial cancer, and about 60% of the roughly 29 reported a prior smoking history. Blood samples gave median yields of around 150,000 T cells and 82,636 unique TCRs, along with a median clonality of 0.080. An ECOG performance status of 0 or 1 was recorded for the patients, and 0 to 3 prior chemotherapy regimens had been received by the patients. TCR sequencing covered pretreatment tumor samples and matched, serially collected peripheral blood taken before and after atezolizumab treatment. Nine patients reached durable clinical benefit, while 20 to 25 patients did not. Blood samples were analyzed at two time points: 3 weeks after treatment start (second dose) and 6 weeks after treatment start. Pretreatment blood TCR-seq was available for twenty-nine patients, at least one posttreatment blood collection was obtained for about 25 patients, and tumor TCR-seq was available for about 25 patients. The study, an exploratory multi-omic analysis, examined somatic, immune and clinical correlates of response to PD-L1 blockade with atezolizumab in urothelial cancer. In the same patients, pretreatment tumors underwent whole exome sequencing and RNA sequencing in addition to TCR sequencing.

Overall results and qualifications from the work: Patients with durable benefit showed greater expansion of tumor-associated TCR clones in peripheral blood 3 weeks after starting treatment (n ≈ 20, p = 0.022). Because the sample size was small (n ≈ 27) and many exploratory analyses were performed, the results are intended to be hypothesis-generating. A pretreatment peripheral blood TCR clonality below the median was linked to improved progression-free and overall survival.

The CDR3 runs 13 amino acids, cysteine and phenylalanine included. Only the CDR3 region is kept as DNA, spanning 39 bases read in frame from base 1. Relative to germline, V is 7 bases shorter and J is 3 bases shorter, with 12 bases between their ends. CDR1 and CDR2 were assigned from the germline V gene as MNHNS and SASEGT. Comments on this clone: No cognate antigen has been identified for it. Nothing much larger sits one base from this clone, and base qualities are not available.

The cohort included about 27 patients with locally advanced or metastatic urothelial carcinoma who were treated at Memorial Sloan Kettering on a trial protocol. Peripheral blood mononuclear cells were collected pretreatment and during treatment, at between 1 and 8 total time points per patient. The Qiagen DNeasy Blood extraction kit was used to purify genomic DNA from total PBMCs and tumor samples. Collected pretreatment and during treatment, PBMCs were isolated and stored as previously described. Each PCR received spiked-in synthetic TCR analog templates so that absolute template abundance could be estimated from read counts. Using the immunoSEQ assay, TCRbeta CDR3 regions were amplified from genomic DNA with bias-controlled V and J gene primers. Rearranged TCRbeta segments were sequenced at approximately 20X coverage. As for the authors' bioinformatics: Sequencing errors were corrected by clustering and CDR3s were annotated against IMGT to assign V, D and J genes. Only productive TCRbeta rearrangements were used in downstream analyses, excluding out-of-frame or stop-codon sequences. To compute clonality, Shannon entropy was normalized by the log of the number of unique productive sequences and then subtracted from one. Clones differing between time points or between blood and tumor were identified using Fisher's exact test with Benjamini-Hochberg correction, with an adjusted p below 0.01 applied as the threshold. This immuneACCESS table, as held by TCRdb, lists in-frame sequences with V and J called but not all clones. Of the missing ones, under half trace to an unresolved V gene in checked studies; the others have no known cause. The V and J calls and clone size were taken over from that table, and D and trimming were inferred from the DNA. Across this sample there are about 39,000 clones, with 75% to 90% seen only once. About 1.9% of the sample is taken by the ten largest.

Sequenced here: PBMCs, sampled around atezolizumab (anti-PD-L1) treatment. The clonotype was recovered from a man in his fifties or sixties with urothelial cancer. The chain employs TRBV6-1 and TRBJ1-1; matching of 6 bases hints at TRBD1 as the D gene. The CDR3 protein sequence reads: CASTLQGDTEAFF. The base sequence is TGTGCCAGCACTCTACAGGGAGACACTGAAGCTTTCTTT.